One and the same sample provided the 9 T cell receptor beta chains below, sequenced in a study of shared clonotypes between healthy human individuals. The repertoire was sequenced with immunoSEQ multiplex PCR; TCRdb's copy has only in-frame clones and lacks some. Of about 1.4 million clones listed, approximately 96% were seen once; the top ten hold approximately 1.2%. Sequencing was performed on naive CD4+ T cells sorted from blood. Subset meaning: CD45RA+ positively selected. The receptors were sampled from a man under 40 in good health.

The V gene is TRBV25-1, the J gene TRBJ2-5, with 8 bases that match TRBD2. V lost 0 bases and J lost 5; bases outside the gene matches: 2. The germline gives CDR1 MGHDK, CDR2 SYGVNS. The CDR3 contains 14 residues. CDR3 sequence reads: CASSEYGTSETQYF. DNA of the CDR3: TGTGCCAGCAGTGAATACGGGACTAGTGAGACCCAGTACTTC.

This clone occurred once. The chain employs TRBV19 and TRBJ2-7; the D gene is possibly TRBD1 (5 bases). V lost 1 base to trimming and J lost 2 bases, with 18 bases between them. Germline loops: CDR1 LNHDA, CDR2 SQIVND (reference sequence). The CDR3 has 17 residues. CDR3 amino acids: CASSIVGIWGGTYEQYF. As DNA, the CDR3 is TGTGCCAGTAGTATAGTCGGAATATGGGGCGGCACCTACGAGCAGTACTTC.

The chain links TRBV19 to TRBJ1-1; no clear D. Trimming took 4 bases from V and 1 from J, leaving 13 bases between them. Germline V gene data show CDR1 as LNHDA and CDR2 as SQIVND (reference sequence). The length of the CDR3 is 15 residues. The DNA for the CDR3 is TGTGCCAGTAGTACCCTGCATTGGGCGAACACTGAAGCTTTCTTT. As protein: CASSTLHWANTEAFF. Supplemented by reference TRBV19 and TRBJ1-1, the full variable domain reads DGGITQSPKYLFRKEGQNVTLSCEQNLNHDAMYWYRQDPGQGLRLIYYSQIVNDFQKGDIAEGYSVSREKKESFPLTVTSAQKNPTAFYLCASSTLHWANTEAFFGQGTRLTVV.

About this clone itself: The same CDR3 can be traced to other DNA sequences in this sample. This chain links TRBV5-4 with TRBJ1-1; D call uncertain. V was cut by 3 bases and J by 2 bases, with 2 bases left in between. CDR1 SGHNT and CDR2 YYREEE come from the germline V gene (reference sequence). The CDR3 has 11 amino acids. CDR3 nucleotides: TGTGCCAGCAGCTCAAACACTGAAGCTTTCTTT. Amino acids: CASSSNTEAFF. The full variable domain, with the rest looked up from reference TRBV5-4 and TRBJ1-1, is ETGVTQSPTHLIKTRGQQVTLRCSSQSGHNTVSWYQQALGQGPQFIFQYYREEENGRGNFPPRFSGLQFPNYSSELNVNALELDDSALYLCASSSNTEAFFGQGTRLTVV.

V usage is TRBV2 and J usage is TRBJ2-3, with D possibly being TRBD2 (5 bases). V was cut by 1 base and J by 2 bases, with 10 bases left in between. Germline CDR1 SNHLY, CDR2 FYNNEI. This CDR3 is built from 15 residues. CDR3 DNA sequence: TGTGCCAGCAGTGAAGTCCTAGCCTCCACAGATACGCAGTATTTT. Residues: CASSEVLASTDTQYF.

This clone was counted once. V and J are TRBV5-8 and TRBJ1-1, with 10 bases that match TRBD1. The germline CDR1 and CDR2 sequences are SGHTS and YDEGEE. This CDR3 spans 14 amino acids. V was pared by 3 bases and J by 4 bases, with 3 bases of the junction left unmatched. The CDR3 DNA reads as TGTGCCAGCAGCTGGGACAGGGGTTCCACTGAAGCTTTCTTT. It encodes CASSWDRGSTEAFF.

The CDR3: CASSQAPWAGGQETQYF. CDR3 bases: TGCGCCAGCAGCCAAGCCCCCTGGGCAGGGGGACAAGAGACCCAGTACTTC. The chain combines TRBV4-3 with TRBJ2-5, with 7 bases fitting TRBD1. Trimming at V came to 1 base and at J to 2 bases, leaving 10 bases not matched to a gene. The germline V gene has CDR1 LGHNA and CDR2 YSLEER. This CDR3 comprises 17 residues.

This rearrangement joins TRBV6-5 to TRBJ2-5, with TRBD2 matching over 10 bases. With 0 bases clipped from V and 4 bases from J, the junction kept 5 bases outside the gene matches. The germline CDR1 and CDR2 sequences are MNHEY and SVGAGI. The CDR3 is made up of 16 amino acids. This chain's CDR3 is CASSYSKLAGVETQYF. Written as DNA, the CDR3 is TGTGCCAGCAGTTACTCGAAGCTAGCGGGAGTAGAGACCCAGTACTTC.

The chain's CDR3 is CACQESGNQPQHF. CDR3 DNA sequence: TGTGCCTGCCAAGAATCGGGCAATCAGCCCCAGCATTTT. The rearrangement uses TRBV30 and TRBJ1-5; unclear D gene. CDR1 is GTSNPN and CDR2 is SVGIG in the germline V gene (reference sequence). The CDR3 runs 13 residues. Trimming pared 6 bases from V and 2 bases from J, leaving 11 bases between.